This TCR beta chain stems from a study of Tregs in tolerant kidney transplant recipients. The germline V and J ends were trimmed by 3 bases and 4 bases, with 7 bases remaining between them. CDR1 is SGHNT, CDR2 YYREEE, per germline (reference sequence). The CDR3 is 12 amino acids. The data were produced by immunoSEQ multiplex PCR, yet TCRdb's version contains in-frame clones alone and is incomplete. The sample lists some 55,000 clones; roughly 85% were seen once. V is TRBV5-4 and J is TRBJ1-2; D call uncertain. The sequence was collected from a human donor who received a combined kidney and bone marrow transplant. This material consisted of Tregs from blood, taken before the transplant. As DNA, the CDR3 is TGTGCCAGCAGCTCGACGGTCTATGGCTACACCTTC. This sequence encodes CASSSTVYGYTF.